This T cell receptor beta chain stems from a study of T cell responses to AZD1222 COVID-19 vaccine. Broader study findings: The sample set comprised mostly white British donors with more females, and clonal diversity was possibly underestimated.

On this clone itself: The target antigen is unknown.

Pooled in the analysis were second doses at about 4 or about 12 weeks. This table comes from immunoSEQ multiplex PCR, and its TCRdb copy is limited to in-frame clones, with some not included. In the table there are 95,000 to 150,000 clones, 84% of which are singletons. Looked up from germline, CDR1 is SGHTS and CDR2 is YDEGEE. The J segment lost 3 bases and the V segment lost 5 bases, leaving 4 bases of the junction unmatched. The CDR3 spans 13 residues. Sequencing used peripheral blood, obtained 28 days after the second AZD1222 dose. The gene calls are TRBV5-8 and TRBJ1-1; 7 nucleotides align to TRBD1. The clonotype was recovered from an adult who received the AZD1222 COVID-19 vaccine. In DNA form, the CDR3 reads TGTGCCAGCAGGACAGGGACACACACTGAAGCTTTCTTT. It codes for CASRTGTHTEAFF.